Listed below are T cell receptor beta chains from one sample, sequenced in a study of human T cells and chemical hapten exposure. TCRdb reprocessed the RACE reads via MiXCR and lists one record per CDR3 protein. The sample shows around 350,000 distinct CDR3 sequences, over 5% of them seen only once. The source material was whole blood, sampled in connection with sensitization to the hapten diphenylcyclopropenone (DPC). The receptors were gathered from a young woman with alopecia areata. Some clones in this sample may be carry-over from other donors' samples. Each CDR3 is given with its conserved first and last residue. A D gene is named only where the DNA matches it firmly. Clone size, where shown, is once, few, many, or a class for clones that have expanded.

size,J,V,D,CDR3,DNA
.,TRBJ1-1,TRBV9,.,CASSVVGGVTEAFF,TGTGCCAGCAGCGTAGTGGGGGGCGTCACTGAAGCTTTCTTT
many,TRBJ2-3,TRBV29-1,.,CSASPAGSTDTQYF,TGCAGCGCCAGCCCAGCGGGCAGCACAGATACGCAGTATTTT
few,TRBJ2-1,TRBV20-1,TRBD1,CSASRTGTSYNEQFF,TGCAGTGCTTCCCGGACAGGGACCTCCTACAATGAGCAGTTCTTC
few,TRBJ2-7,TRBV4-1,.,CASSQEARPYEQYF,TGCGCCAGCAGCCAAGAAGCGAGACCCTACGAGCAGTACTTC
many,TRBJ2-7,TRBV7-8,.,CASSGRTGTYEQYF,TGTGCCAGCAGCGGAAGAACAGGGACCTACGAGCAGTACTTC
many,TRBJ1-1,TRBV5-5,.,CASSLNGGPMNTEAFF,TGTGCCAGCAGCTTGAACGGGGGACCTATGAACACTGAAGCTTTCTTT
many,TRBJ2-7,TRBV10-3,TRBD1,CAISGSSRGQSEQYF,TGTGCCATCAGTGGGTCCTCCAGGGGGCAGAGTGAGCAGTACTTC
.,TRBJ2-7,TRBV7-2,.,CASSPNRGAREQYF,TGTGCCAGCAGCCCGAACCGAGGGGCACGAGAGCAGTACTTC
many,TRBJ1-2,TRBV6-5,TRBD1,CASSYPGGRGYTF,TGTGCCAGCAGTTACCCAGGGGGAAGAGGCTACACCTTC
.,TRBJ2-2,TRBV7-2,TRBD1,CASRGPDRGQGELFF,TGTGCCAGCAGAGGACCGGACAGGGGGCAGGGGGAGCTGTTTTTT
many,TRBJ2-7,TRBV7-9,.,CASSSGIYEQYF,TGTGCCAGCAGCTCAGGGATCTACGAGCAGTACTTC
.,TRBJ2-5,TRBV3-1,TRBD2,CASSQGVSGGPGETQYF,TGTGCCAGCAGCCAAGGGGTATCGGGGGGGCCCGGAGAGACCCAGTACTTC
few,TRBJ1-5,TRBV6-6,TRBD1,CASRYRDRAYQPQHF,TGTGCCAGCAGATACCGGGACAGGGCTTATCAGCCCCAGCATTTT
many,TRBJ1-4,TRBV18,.,CASSPPISDGLRNEKLFF,TGTGCCAGCTCACCACCGATAAGTGACGGGCTGAGGAATGAAAAACTGTTTTTT
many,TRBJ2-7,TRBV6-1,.,CASSELREQYF,TGTGCCAGCAGTGAGCTACGGGAGCAGTACTTC
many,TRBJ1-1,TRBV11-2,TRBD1,CASSWDRGTEAFF,TGTGCCAGCAGCTGGGACAGGGGAACTGAAGCTTTCTTT
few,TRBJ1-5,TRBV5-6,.,CASSLGDGFNQPQHF,TGTGCCAGCAGCTTGGGGGACGGCTTCAATCAGCCCCAGCATTTT
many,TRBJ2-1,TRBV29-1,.,CSVLGGGNEQFF,TGCAGCGTTCTAGGGGGGGGAAATGAGCAGTTCTTC
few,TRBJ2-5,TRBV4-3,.,CASSLIRQETQYF,TGCGCCAGCAGCCTTATCCGCCAAGAGACCCAGTACTTC
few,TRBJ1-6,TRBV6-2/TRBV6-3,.,CASSYNAPTGSPLHF,TGTGCCAGCAGTTATAATGCCCCTACGGGATCACCCCTCCACTTT
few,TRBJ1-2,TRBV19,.,CASDSSGETDYGYTF,TGTGCCAGTGACTCCTCAGGGGAGACAGACTATGGCTACACCTTC
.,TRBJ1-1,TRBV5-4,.,CASSRRGAGTEAFF,TGTGCCAGCAGCCGGCGGGGGGCTGGCACTGAAGCTTTCTTT
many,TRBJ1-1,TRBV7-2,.,CASSLRQADTEAFF,TGTGCCAGCAGCTTAAGACAGGCCGACACTGAAGCTTTCTTT
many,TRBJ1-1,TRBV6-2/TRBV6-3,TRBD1,CASSYGRGYLMNTEAFF,TGTGCCAGCAGTTATGGCAGGGGGTACCTTATGAACACTGAAGCTTTCTTT
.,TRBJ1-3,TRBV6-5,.,CASGVARPSLSGNTIYF,TGTGCCAGCGGGGTCGCGCGACCCAGTCTCTCTGGAAACACCATATATTTT
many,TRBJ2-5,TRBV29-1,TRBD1,CSVEDRGETQYF,TGCAGCGTTGAGGACAGGGGAGAGACCCAGTACTTC
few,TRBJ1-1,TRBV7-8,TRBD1,CASSVRAGQGAEAFF,TGTGCCAGCAGCGTCCGCGCAGGACAGGGGGCTGAAGCTTTCTTT
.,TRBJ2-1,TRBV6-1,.,CASHQSLGNEQFF,TGTGCCAGCCACCAGAGTCTCGGCAATGAGCAGTTCTTC
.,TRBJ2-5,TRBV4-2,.,CASSQDSGQETQYF,TGTGCCAGCAGCCAAGATTCAGGCCAAGAGACCCAGTACTTC
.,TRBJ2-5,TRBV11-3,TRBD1,CASSHSTGSMTQYF,TGTGCCAGCAGCCACTCGACAGGGAGCATGACCCAGTACTTC
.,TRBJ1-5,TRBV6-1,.,CASIPWGRGGHQPQHF,TGTGCCAGCATCCCCTGGGGCAGGGGTGGCCATCAGCCCCAGCATTTT
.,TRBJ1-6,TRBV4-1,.,CASSPMAKMRLENSPLHF,TGCGCCAGCAGCCCTATGGCGAAGATGAGGTTAGAAAATTCACCCCTCCACTTT
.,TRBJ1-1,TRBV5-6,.,CASRVALNTEAFF,TGTGCCAGCAGAGTCGCATTGAACACTGAAGCTTTCTTT
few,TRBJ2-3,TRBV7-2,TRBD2,CASSLNPLAASTDTQYF,TGTGCCAGCAGCTTAAATCCCCTAGCGGCTAGCACAGATACGCAGTATTTT
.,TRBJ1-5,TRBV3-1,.,CASSQERVQPQHF,TGTGCCAGCAGCCAAGAAAGGGTGCAGCCCCAGCATTTT
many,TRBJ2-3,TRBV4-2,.,CASSQGGNTDTQYF,TGTGCCAGCAGCCAAGGGGGAAATACAGATACGCAGTATTTT
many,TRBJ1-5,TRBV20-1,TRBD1,CSASGGGNQPQHF,TGCAGTGCTTCAGGGGGCGGCAATCAGCCCCAGCATTTT
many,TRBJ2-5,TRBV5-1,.,CASRIGETQYF,TGCGCCAGCAGGATTGGGGAGACCCAGTACTTC
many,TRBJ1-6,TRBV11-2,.,CASSLETPGSPLHF,TGTGCCAGCAGCTTAGAAACGCCCGGGTCACCCCTCCACTTT
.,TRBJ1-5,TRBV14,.,CASSQMGAQPQHF,TGTGCCAGCAGCCAAATGGGAGCACAGCCCCAGCATTTT
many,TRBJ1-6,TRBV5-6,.,CASSLLGQNNSPLHF,TGTGCCAGCAGCTTGCTCGGACAAAATAATTCACCCCTCCACTTT
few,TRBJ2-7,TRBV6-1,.,CASSGQLSGPEQYF,TGTGCCAGCAGTGGGCAATTGTCGGGCCCCGAGCAGTACTTC
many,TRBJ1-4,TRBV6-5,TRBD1,CASSYGQGEVKLFF,TGTGCCAGCAGTTACGGGCAGGGGGAGGTAAAACTGTTTTTT
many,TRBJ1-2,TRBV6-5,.,CASTSGLRYGYTF,TGTGCCAGCACTTCAGGACTCCGCTATGGCTACACCTTC